Each of the 13 T cell receptor beta chains below was sequenced from the same sample in a study of identical twins. TCRdb recomputed calls from the 5' RACE reads with MiXCR, one row per CDR3 protein. Of about 240,000 distinct CDR3 sequences in the sample, under 12% were seen once. What was sequenced was memory T cells sorted from blood. The receptors derive from a man aged 45 to 65 in good health.

This clonotype has more than one count but fewer than ten. The rearrangement links TRBV5-1 to TRBJ2-7; perhaps TRBD2 as D (6 bases). Germline V gene sequence: CDR1 SGHRS, CDR2 YFSETQ. V shed 0 bases and J shed 2 bases, with 15 bases lying between them. The CDR3 totals 16 residues. The chain's CDR3 is CASSLAPASGPYEQYF. The CDR3 DNA follows: TGCGCCAGCAGCTTGGCCCCCGCAAGCGGGCCCTACGAGCAGTACTTC.

This clonotype is a singleton in its sample. The chain links TRBV20-1 to TRBJ2-2; D unresolved. Trimming removed 2 bases at V and 8 bases at J, with 12 bases between. The CDR3 extends over 13 amino acids. CDR1 and CDR2 from the germline V gene are DFQATT and SNEGSKA (reference sequence). The CDR3 reads CSARYPSGGELFF. The DNA for the CDR3 is TGCAGTGCTAGATACCCTTCCGGGGGGGAGCTGTTTTTT.

The chain combines TRBV12-3 or TRBV12-4 with TRBJ1-3, with a possible D match to TRBD1 (5 bases). Deletions cut 5 bases from V and 0 bases from J, with 11 bases between. The CDR3 totals 15 residues. CDR3 nucleotides: TGTGCCAGCAGTAACGACAGATTCTCTGGAAACACCATATATTTT. It codes for CASSNDRFSGNTIYF.

J is TRBJ2-5 and V is TRBV7-9; 8 positions agree with TRBD1. Trimming cost V 4 bases and J 2 bases; bases outside gene matches: 3. This CDR3 contains 14 residues. CDR1 and CDR2 (germline): SEHNR, FQNEAQ (reference sequence). CDR3 loop: CASSWTGTQETQYF. The CDR3 DNA sequence: TGTGCCAGCAGCTGGACAGGGACACAAGAGACCCAGTACTTC. Using reference TRBV7-9 and TRBJ2-5 for the parts outside the CDR3, the full variable domain is DTGVSQNPRHKITKRGQNVTFRCDPISEHNRLYWYRQTLGQGPEFLTYFQNEAQLEKSRLLSDRFSAERPKGSFSTLEIQRTEQGDSAMYLCASSWTGTQETQYFGPGTRLLVL.

In this sample, this clonotype turned up a few times. This chain connects TRBV12-3 or TRBV12-4 to TRBJ2-7, with TRBD2 matching 8 bases. The V and J ends lost 3 bases and 0 bases, in that order; junction bases with no gene match: 13. The CDR3 runs to 18 residues. The CDR3 spells CASSLRIEAGGHSYEQYF. The CDR3 DNA is TGTGCCAGCAGTTTGCGTATAGAGGCGGGGGGCCACTCCTACGAGCAGTACTTC.

This clonotype was observed at least ten times. The chain has TRBV4-3 and TRBJ1-1, with D perhaps matching TRBD1 (6 bases). V lost 0 bases and J 0 bases, leaving 20 bases between the germline ends. The CDR3 runs to 19 residues. Germline V lookup: CDR1 LGHNA, CDR2 YSLEER. CDR3 loop: CASSQDYFRGEGMNTEAFF. Here the CDR3 DNA reads TGCGCCAGCAGCCAAGATTATTTCAGGGGCGAGGGGATGAACACTGAAGCTTTCTTT.

This sequence joins TRBV20-1 and TRBJ2-3; D not resolved. The CDR3 has 15 amino acids. Trimming left V 1 base short and J 6 bases short, with 17 bases between. Germline loops: CDR1 DFQATT, CDR2 SNEGSKA (reference sequence). This CDR3 is CSARVSRGHSDTQYF. For the CDR3, the DNA is TGCAGTGCTAGAGTTTCTCGCGGTCACTCGGATACGCAGTATTTT.

This clonotype occurred many times. This rearrangement joins TRBV5-1 to TRBJ2-5; no clear D. Germline loops: CDR1 SGHRS, CDR2 YFSETQ. Trimming removed 3 bases at V and 5 bases at J, with 11 bases between. CDR3 length: 13 residues. The CDR3 is CASSSTRGETQYF. The CDR3 bases are TGCGCCAGCAGCTCAACGCGTGGGGAGACCCAGTACTTC.

The genes are TRBV11-3 and TRBJ2-3; 9 bases match TRBD2. J lost 0 bases, V lost 5 bases, and 3 bases had no gene match. CDR1 and CDR2 (germline): SGHNT, YENEEA. This CDR3 has 15 amino acids. CDR3 bases: TGTGCCAGCAGCGTAGCGGGGGCTAGCACAGATACGCAGTATTTT. This codes for CASSVAGASTDTQYF.

This clonotype was picked up many times. The chain joins TRBV6-5 to TRBJ2-7; 11 positions agree with TRBD1. The junction had 11 bases not matched to a gene; V was cut back by 5 bases and J by 5 bases. In germline, CDR1 is MNHEY, CDR2 SVGAGI. The CDR3 spans 16 residues. The CDR3 DNA reads TGTGCCAGCAGTAACCGACGGACAGGGGGCATGAACGAGCAGTACTTC. Translation: CASSNRRTGGMNEQYF.

This clonotype was seen only a few times. The chain links TRBV3-1 to TRBJ1-6; 7 bases agree with TRBD1. Per germline, CDR1 LGHDT and CDR2 YNNKEL (reference sequence). This CDR3 contains 14 residues. The V segment lost 8 bases and the J segment 7 bases; nucleotides outside the gene matches: 8. CDR3 DNA: TGTGCCAGCTCCCCGGGACAGAGGAATTCACCCCTCCACTTT. Amino acid sequence: CASSPGQRNSPLHF.

The chain links TRBV29-1 to TRBJ2-7; D call uncertain. CDR3 length: 11 residues. Germline lookup yields CDR1 SQVTM and CDR2 ANQGSEA. The V and J ends lost 6 bases and 2 bases respectively, with 8 bases between them. CDR3 residues: CSVVTPYEQYF. CDR3 nucleotides: TGCAGCGTCGTCACCCCCTACGAGCAGTACTTC.

Ten or more counts support this clonotype. The rearrangement joins TRBV28 to TRBJ2-7; 11 nucleotides align to TRBD2. CDR1 is MDHEN, CDR2 SYDVKM, per germline. V lost 5 bases, J lost 0 bases, and 3 bases stayed unmatched. There are 15 residues in the CDR3. CDR3 bases: TGTGCCAGCAGTACGGGACTAGCGGCCTCCTACGAGCAGTACTTC. Amino acids: CASSTGLAASYEQYF. Together with reference TRBV28 and TRBJ2-7, the CDR3 gives the full variable domain: DVKVTQSSRYLVKRTGEKVFLECVQDMDHENMFWYRQDPGLGLRLIYFSYDVKMKEKGDIPEGYSVSREKKERFSLILESASTNQTSMYLCASSTGLAASYEQYFGPGTRLTVT.